This T cell receptor (beta chain) was captured by sequencing in a study of patients and donors after allogeneic stem cell transplantation. TCRdb reprocessed the RT-PCR reads via MiXCR and lists one record per CDR3 protein. The data show approximately 430,000 distinct CDR3 sequences, 15% to 20% seen once. The CDR3 sequence is 15 residues long. V lost 7 bases, J lost 6 bases, and 13 bases stayed unmatched. CDR1 and CDR2 (germline): SQVTM, ANQGSEA. This clonotype was seen a handful of times. Sample: blood, either unsorted or a sorted T cell fraction (not recorded which). The sequence was obtained from a human donor who was either an allogeneic HSCT recipient or a stem cell or donor lymphocyte infusion donor (not recorded which). It is not recorded whose cells these are; they may come from a transplant donor. The J gene is TRBJ2-3, the V gene TRBV29-1; 10 bases agree with TRBD2. This CDR3 reads CSANRALAGRDTQYF. As DNA, the CDR3 is TGCAGCGCGAACAGGGCACTAGCGGGACGTGATACGCAGTATTTT.